Each of the 8 T cell receptor beta chains below was sequenced from the same sample in a study of blood T cell repertoires in COVID-19. This table comes from immunoSEQ multiplex PCR, and its TCRdb copy is limited to in-frame clones, with some not included. The sample yields around 270,000 clones, around nine tenths seen once. The sequencing sample was made of peripheral blood. The receptor source for this set is a woman between 55 and 75 years old with COVID-19, enrolled during active disease.

This sequence joins TRBV23-1 and TRBJ1-1, with D possibly matching TRBD1 (6 bases). TRBV23-1 is an ORF, with its function uncertain. V shed 6 bases and J shed 1 base, with 21 bases lying between them. This CDR3 comprises 17 residues. This CDR3 is CASSGGAGAGGNTEAFF. CDR3 DNA: TGCGCCAGCAGCGGGGGCGCGGGGGCTGGGGGGAACACTGAAGCTTTCTTT.

The gene calls are TRBV23-1 and TRBJ2-2, with no clear D. TRBV23-1 is an ORF for which the function is uncertain. The CDR3 runs to 18 residues. V shed 0 bases and J shed 4 bases, with 18 bases lying between them. The CDR3 sequence is CASSQSPVFRRGTGELFF. The CDR3 coding sequence is TGCGCCAGCAGTCAATCTCCAGTCTTCAGGCGTGGCACCGGGGAGCTGTTTTTT.

The chain uses TRBV14 and TRBJ1-2; 7 bases are a match to TRBD1. Germline CDR1 and CDR2: SGHDN and FVKESK. With V trimmed by 0 bases and J by 4 bases, 5 bases remained unmatched. The CDR3 is 15 amino acids. CDR3 DNA: TGTGCCAGCAGCCAAGAAGGGACAGCGCCCTATGGCTACACCTTC. Its protein is CASSQEGTAPYGYTF.

The chain links TRBV28 to TRBJ2-1, with 8 bases that match TRBD2. CDR1 and CDR2 from the germline V gene are MDHEN and SYDVKM. V lost 3 bases, J lost 0 bases, and 1 base stayed unmatched. This CDR3 contains 15 residues. The CDR3 coding sequence is TGTGCCAGCAGTTTCGGGGGGGGCTCCTACAATGAGCAGTTCTTC. It encodes CASSFGGGSYNEQFF.

The chain has TRBV18 and TRBJ2-2, with 7 bases identical to TRBD1. Looked up from germline, CDR1 is KGHSH and CDR2 is LQKENI. This CDR3 has 16 residues. V gave up 5 bases and J gave up 8 bases; unmatched junction bases: 14. The CDR3 sequence: CASSRRRGGVEGELFF. The CDR3, as DNA: TGTGCCAGCTCAAGGCGTCGAGGGGGCGTGGAAGGGGAGCTGTTTTTT. Complete variable domain (other parts from reference TRBV18 and TRBJ2-2): NAGVMQNPRHLVRRRGQEARLRCSPMKGHSHVYWYRQLPEEGLKFMVYLQKENIIDESGMPKERFSAEFPKEGPSILRIQQVVRGDSAAYFCASSRRRGGVEGELFFGEGSRLTVL.

This sequence joins TRBV6-5 and TRBJ1-2; TRBD1 is a possible D gene (6 bases). Germline CDR1 is MNHEY and CDR2 is SVGAGI. V dropped 5 bases and J dropped 4 bases, with 11 bases sitting between them. The CDR3 runs to 13 residues. The CDR3 DNA reads as TGTGCCAGCAGTCCCGGACAGTCCTATGGCTACACCTTC. This gives the protein CASSPGQSYGYTF.

The rearrangement joins TRBV15 to TRBJ2-1, with TRBD1 as a possible D gene (6 bases). V lost 0 bases, J lost 5 bases, and 20 bases lay in between. Germline assignment: CDR1 LNHNV and CDR2 YYDKDF (reference sequence). There are 18 residues in the CDR3. The CDR3, as DNA: TGTGCCACCAGCAGAGATAAGAGCAGGGGTTTCCAAGACAATGAGCAGTTCTTC. It codes for CATSRDKSRGFQDNEQFF.

Comment on this clone: This CDR3 is also generated by other DNA sequences in the sample. The chain combines TRBV6-5 with TRBJ1-5; D is uncertain. Trimming took off 6 bases at V and 3 bases at J, with 9 bases between the two ends. The germline V gene has CDR1 MNHEY and CDR2 SVGAGI. The length of the CDR3 is 13 residues. The CDR3 protein is CASSPYSNQPQHF. Written as DNA, the CDR3 is TGTGCCAGCAGCCCCTATTCCAATCAGCCCCAGCATTTT.